Presented here are 9 T cell receptor beta chains from one specimen sequenced in a study of tumor and adjacent non-tumor tissue in lung cancer. Three rounds of nested PCR, following a modified ARM-PCR protocol, produced the TCRbeta library. TCRdb ran MiXCR on the multiplex PCR reads and lists one entry per CDR3 protein. Counted here are tens of thousands of distinct CDR3 sequences, around 77% occurring once; the ten biggest clones make up approximately 9.5%. No cell sorting was done before RNA was extracted from the tissue. The sequencing input was lung tumor tissue. Source of these receptors: a woman between 35 and 50 years old with non-small cell lung cancer.

A note on this clonotype: At one end the junction does not follow the germline gene, possibly because of a read error. The genes are TRBV6-5 and TRBJ2-3, with D possibly being TRBD2 (5 bases). The CDR3 totals 17 residues. Germline loops: CDR1 MNHEY, CDR2 SVGAGI. The CDR3 coding sequence is TGTGCCAGCAGTTACACGACGGGCGGAGGTTACACAGATACTCAGTATTTT. Translated: CASSYTTGGGYTDTQYF.

By sample share, this clonotype is large. J is TRBJ2-1 and V is TRBV29-1; 8 bases line up with TRBD2. CDR3 length equals 16 residues. Germline values: CDR1 SQVTM, CDR2 ANQGSEA. V was clipped by 1 base and J by 1 base; unmatched bases: 6. The CDR3 reads CSVEAPKRESYNEQFF. Here the CDR3 DNA reads TGCAGCGTTGAAGCCCCCAAGCGGGAGTCCTACAATGAGCAGTTCTTC.

J is TRBJ2-7 and V is TRBV4-1; 8 bases line up with TRBD2. CDR1 MGHRA and CDR2 YSYEKL come from the germline V gene. The CDR3 consists of 15 residues. Unmatched junction bases numbered 14, after V lost 0 bases and J lost 13 bases. CDR3 sequence: CASSQDTASGYEYYF. The CDR3 DNA is TGCGCCAGCAGCCAAGATACGGCTAGCGGGTACGAGTACTACTTC.

As to this clonotype: Sequence at one end of the junction differs from germline and may be a read error. The rearrangement uses TRBV11-2 and TRBJ2-5; a weak D match, TRBD2 (6 bases). Germline values: CDR1 SGHAT, CDR2 FQNNGV. This CDR3 is 14 amino acids long. The CDR3 loop reads CASSFFSGQEIQCF. Written as DNA, the CDR3 is TGTGCCAGCAGCTTCTTTAGCGGCCAAGAGATCCAGTGCTTC.

Concerning this clonotype: A read error may produce the germline difference seen at one junction end. The chain is built from TRBV11-2 and TRBJ1-2; TRBD1 agrees at 8 bases. This CDR3 region has 13 residues. Germline V gene sequence: CDR1 SGHAT, CDR2 FQNNGV. CDR3 protein: CPSGQTGVNDCTF. The DNA for the CDR3 is TGTCCCAGCGGCCAGACAGGGGTTAATGACTGCACCTTC. Complete variable domain (other parts from reference TRBV11-2 and TRBJ1-2): EAGVAQSPRYKIIEKRQSVAFWCNPISGHATLYWYQQILGQGPKLLIQFQNNGVVDDSQLPKDRFSAERLKGVDSTLKIQPAKLEDSAVYLCPSGQTGVNDCTFGSGTRLTVV.

Worth noting for this clonotype: One base away lies a much larger clone, so this may be a sequencing read error. V is TRBV30 and J is TRBJ2-7; D gene ambiguous. Germline V CDR1 and CDR2: GTSNPN, SVGIG (reference sequence). The length of the CDR3 is 13 residues. As DNA, the CDR3 is TGTGCCTGTAGTGCGGTTCGGATCTACGAGCAGTACTTC. It encodes CACSAVRIYEQYF.

Points on this clonotype: A much larger clonotype is one base distant, so this may be a read error. The V call is TRBV28, the J call TRBJ2-3; TRBD2 might be the D (6 bases). Germline CDR1 MDHEN, CDR2 SYDVKM. The CDR3 has 13 amino acids. CDR3 nucleotides: TGTACCAGCAGTTTCTATAGCGGAGATACGCAGTATTTT. Protein: CTSSFYSGDTQYF.

Points on this clonotype: A junction end diverges from the germline sequence, so it may reflect a read error. V usage is TRBV2 and J usage is TRBJ2-5; D is undetermined. The CDR3 has 11 residues. Germline V gene data show CDR1 as SNHLY and CDR2 as FYNNEI. The CDR3 nucleotides are TGTGCCGGCAGTATAGGAGAGACCCAGTACTTC. This gives the protein CAGSIGETQYF. Together with reference TRBV2 and TRBJ2-5, the CDR3 gives the full variable domain: EPEVTQTPSHQVTQMGQEVILRCVPISNHLYFYWYRQILGQKVEFLVSFYNNEISEKSEIFDDQFSVERPDGSNFTLKIRSTKLEDSAMYFCAGSIGETQYFGPGTRLLVL.

This clonotype was counted many times. DNA of the CDR3: TGTGCCAGCAGACAGGGAGTCTACGAGCAGTACTTC. Translated: CASRQGVYEQYF. V gene TRBV28 combines with J gene TRBJ2-7; maybe TRBD1 (6 bases). This CDR3 is built from 12 residues. Trimming removed 6 bases at V and 3 bases at J, with 9 bases between. CDR1 and CDR2 from the germline V gene are MDHEN and SYDVKM.